This entry lists 16 T cell receptor beta chains sequenced from one sample in a study of beta chain features in type 1 diabetes. What was sequenced were expressed TCRB transcripts, since all of the isolated RNA had been reverse transcribed. This table comes from immunoSEQ multiplex PCR, and its TCRdb copy is limited to in-frame clones, with some not included. In the table there are under 250,000 clones, 25% to 35% of which are singletons. Sample: central memory CD4+ T cells from blood. These receptors all come from a young man in good health.

V is TRBV5-6 and J is TRBJ2-1, with D unclear. V was trimmed by 3 bases and J by 0 bases, leaving 7 bases between them. The CDR3 sequence is 14 residues long. Germline CDR1 SGHDT, CDR2 YYEEEE. CDR3 in amino acids: CASSYLLSYNEQFF. CDR3 nucleotides: TGTGCCAGCAGCTACCTCCTCTCCTACAATGAGCAGTTCTTC.

The rearrangement joins TRBV7-2 to TRBJ2-1, with 8 bases aligning to TRBD2. The ends lost 4 bases at V and 8 bases at J; junction bases unmatched: 10. This CDR3 contains 15 residues. CDR1 SGHTA and CDR2 FQGNSA come from the germline V gene. CDR3 residues: CASSSIPGLVYEQFF. The DNA of the CDR3 is TGTGCCAGCAGCTCGATACCGGGACTAGTATATGAGCAGTTCTTC.

The V and J genes are TRBV19 and TRBJ1-2; D remains ambiguous. Looked up from germline, CDR1 is LNHDA and CDR2 is SQIVND (reference sequence). V gave up 7 bases and J gave up 2 bases, with 17 bases separating them. The CDR3 has 15 amino acids. CDR3: CASTPTSGGNYGYTF. In nucleotides, the CDR3 is TGTGCCAGTACCCCCACCAGTGGAGGGAACTATGGCTACACCTTC.

This clone has just a few counts. The rearrangement uses TRBV9 and TRBJ2-3; 12 nucleotides align to TRBD2. CDR3 length equals 18 residues. CDR1 is SGDLS and CDR2 is YYNGEE in the germline V gene. The junction had 9 bases not matched to a gene; V was cut back by 0 bases and J by 4 bases. The CDR3 nucleotides are TGTGCCAGCAGCGTAGATCTGACTAGCGGGAGAGGGGCAGATACGCAGTATTTT. Protein sequence: CASSVDLTSGRGADTQYF.

As concerns this clone: This may come from a read error, since a much larger clone is one base off. Other nucleotide sequences from this sample produce the same CDR3. The gene calls are TRBV5-6 and TRBJ2-5; D gene ambiguous. Germline values: CDR1 SGHDT, CDR2 YYEEEE. Deletions cut 2 bases from V and 5 bases from J, with 4 bases between. There are 11 residues in the CDR3. CDR3 region: CASSLEETQYF. CDR3 in DNA: TGTGCCAGCAGCTTAGAGGAGACCCAGTACTTC.

The genes are TRBV18 and TRBJ2-1; perhaps TRBD2 as D (5 bases). The CDR3 has 16 amino acids. The germline V and J ends were trimmed by 3 bases and 2 bases, with 14 bases remaining between them. The germline gives CDR1 KGHSH, CDR2 LQKENI. Written as DNA, the CDR3 is TGTGCCAGCTCACCGACTAAAAGGCCCACCTACAATGAGCAGTTCTTC. Encoded protein: CASSPTKRPTYNEQFF.

This rearrangement joins TRBV5-1 to TRBJ2-5; 9 nucleotides agree with TRBD1. The CDR3 length is 15 residues. Germline loops: CDR1 SGHRS, CDR2 YFSETQ. V lost 6 bases, J lost 2 bases, and 8 bases stayed unmatched. CDR3 region: CASTPRGTGQETQYF. CDR3 DNA: TGCGCCAGCACCCCACGCGGGACAGGGCAAGAGACCCAGTACTTC. The full variable domain, in which reference TRBV5-1 and TRBJ2-5 provide the parts outside the CDR3, is KAGVTQTPRYLIKTRGQQVTLSCSPISGHRSVSWYQQTPGQGLQFLFEYFSETQRNKGNFPGRFSGRQFSNSRSEMNVSTLELGDSALYLCASTPRGTGQETQYFGPGTRLLVL.

Here the CDR3 DNA reads TGCGCCAGCAGCTCGGGACAGGGAGGACGCCAAGAGACCCAGTACTTC. This encodes CASSSGQGGRQETQYF. This rearrangement joins TRBV5-1 to TRBJ2-5; 9 bases are a match to TRBD1. Losses at the gene ends were 3 bases for V and 1 base for J; bases not matched to a gene: 7. CDR1 and CDR2 (germline): SGHRS, YFSETQ. The CDR3 consists of 16 residues.

V gene TRBV7-6 combines with J gene TRBJ2-3; a possible D gene is TRBD2 (6 bases). Deletions cut 1 base from V and 2 bases from J, with 7 bases between. This CDR3 region has 14 residues. Germline CDR1 reads SGHVS; CDR2 reads FNYEAQ. CDR3 sequence reads: CASSLGGDTDTQYF. The CDR3 nucleotides are TGTGCCAGCAGCTTAGGCGGGGACACAGATACGCAGTATTTT.

The rearrangement joins TRBV27 to TRBJ2-3; 11 bases map to TRBD1. Germline trimming cut 8 bases from V and 2 bases from J; bases unmatched to any gene: 3. The CDR3 spans 14 residues. Germline-derived CDR1 and CDR2 are MNHEY and SMNVEV (reference sequence). The DNA of the CDR3 is TGTGCCAGCGGAGGACAGGGGGCCACAGATACGCAGTATTTT. Its protein is CASGGQGATDTQYF.

J is TRBJ1-5 and V is TRBV11-2; TRBD1 might be the D (6 bases). Germline CDR1 reads SGHAT; CDR2 reads FQNNGV. The CDR3 has 15 amino acids. The ends were cut back, 5 bases at V and 3 bases at J, with 14 bases in the middle. The DNA of the CDR3 is TGTGCCAGCAGCCCCGGGGGGCAGAACAATCAGCCCCAGCATTTT. As protein: CASSPGGQNNQPQHF.

About this clone itself: At one end, the junction sequence differs from germline, possibly due to a read error. The genes are TRBV10-2 and TRBJ2-3, with D perhaps given as TRBD1 or TRBD2 (7 bases each). Per the germline V gene, CDR1 is WSHSY and CDR2 is SAAADI. The CDR3 spans 15 residues. CDR3 nucleotides: TGCGCCAGCGGAGACAGGGAGGGGGGCACGGATACGCAGTATTTT. It translates to CASGDREGGTDTQYF.

The gene calls are TRBV2 and TRBJ2-2; weak D call: TRBD1 (6 bases). V gave up 7 bases and J gave up 5 bases, with 11 bases separating them. Germline V lookup: CDR1 SNHLY, CDR2 FYNNEI. This CDR3 contains 13 residues. The CDR3 nucleotides read TGTGCCAGCAACGCACAGGGAACCGGGGAGCTGTTTTTT. As protein: CASNAQGTGELFF.

The J gene is TRBJ1-1, the V gene TRBV5-1; 9 positions match TRBD1. Trimming at V came to 4 bases and at J to 5 bases, leaving 9 bases not matched to a gene. The CDR3 runs to 15 residues. Germline V gene data show CDR1 as SGHRS and CDR2 as YFSETQ. CDR3 sequence: CASSAQDRGLTEAFF. The CDR3 DNA is TGCGCCAGCAGCGCCCAGGACAGGGGATTGACTGAAGCTTTCTTT.

This rearrangement joins TRBV11-2 to TRBJ2-2, with D perhaps matching TRBD1 (6 bases). Trimming cost V 9 bases and J 1 base, with 9 bases left between them. There are 13 residues in the CDR3. Germline values: CDR1 SGHAT, CDR2 FQNNGV. The CDR3 reads CASKTGNTGELFF. DNA of the CDR3: TGTGCCAGTAAGACAGGGAACACCGGGGAGCTGTTTTTT.

This clone was found many times. J is TRBJ2-3 and V is TRBV5-1; D uncertain. Germline lookup yields CDR1 SGHRS and CDR2 YFSETQ. V was cut by 3 bases and J by 4 bases, with 9 bases left in between. CDR3 length: 13 residues. The CDR3 DNA reads as TGCGCCAGCAGCTCCACCGGCCCAGATACGCAGTATTTT. Its translation is CASSSTGPDTQYF.